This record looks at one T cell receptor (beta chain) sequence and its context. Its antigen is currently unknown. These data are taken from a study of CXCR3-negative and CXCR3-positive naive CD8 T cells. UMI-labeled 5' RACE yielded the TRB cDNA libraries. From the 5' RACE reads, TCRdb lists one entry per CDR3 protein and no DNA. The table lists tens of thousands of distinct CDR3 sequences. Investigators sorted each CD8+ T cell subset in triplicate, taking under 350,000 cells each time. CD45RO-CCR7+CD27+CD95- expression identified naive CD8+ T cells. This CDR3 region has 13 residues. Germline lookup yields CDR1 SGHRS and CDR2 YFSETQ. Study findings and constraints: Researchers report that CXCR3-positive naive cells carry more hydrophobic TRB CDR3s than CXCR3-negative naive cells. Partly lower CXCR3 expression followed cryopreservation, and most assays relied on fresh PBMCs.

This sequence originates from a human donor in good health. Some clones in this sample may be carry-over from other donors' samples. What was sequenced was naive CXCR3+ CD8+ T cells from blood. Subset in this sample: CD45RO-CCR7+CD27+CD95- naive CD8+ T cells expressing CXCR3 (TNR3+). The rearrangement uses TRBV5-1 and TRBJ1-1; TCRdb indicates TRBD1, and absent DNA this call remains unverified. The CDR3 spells CASSVQGRSEAFF.